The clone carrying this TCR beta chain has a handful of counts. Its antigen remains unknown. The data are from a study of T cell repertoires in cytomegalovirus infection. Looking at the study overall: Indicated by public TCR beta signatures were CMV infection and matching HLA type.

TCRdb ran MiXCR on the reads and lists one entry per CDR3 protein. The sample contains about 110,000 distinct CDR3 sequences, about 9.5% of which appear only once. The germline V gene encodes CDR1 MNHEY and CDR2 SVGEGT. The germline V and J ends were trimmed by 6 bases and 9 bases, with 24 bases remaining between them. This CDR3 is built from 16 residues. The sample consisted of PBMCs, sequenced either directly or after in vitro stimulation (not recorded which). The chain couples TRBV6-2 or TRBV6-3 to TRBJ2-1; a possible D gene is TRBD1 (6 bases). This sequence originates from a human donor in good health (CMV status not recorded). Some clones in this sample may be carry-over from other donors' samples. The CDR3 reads CASSPRGRIHPAEQFF. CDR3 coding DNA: TGTGCCAGCAGCCCTAGGGGGAGAATTCATCCGGCTGAGCAGTTCTTC.